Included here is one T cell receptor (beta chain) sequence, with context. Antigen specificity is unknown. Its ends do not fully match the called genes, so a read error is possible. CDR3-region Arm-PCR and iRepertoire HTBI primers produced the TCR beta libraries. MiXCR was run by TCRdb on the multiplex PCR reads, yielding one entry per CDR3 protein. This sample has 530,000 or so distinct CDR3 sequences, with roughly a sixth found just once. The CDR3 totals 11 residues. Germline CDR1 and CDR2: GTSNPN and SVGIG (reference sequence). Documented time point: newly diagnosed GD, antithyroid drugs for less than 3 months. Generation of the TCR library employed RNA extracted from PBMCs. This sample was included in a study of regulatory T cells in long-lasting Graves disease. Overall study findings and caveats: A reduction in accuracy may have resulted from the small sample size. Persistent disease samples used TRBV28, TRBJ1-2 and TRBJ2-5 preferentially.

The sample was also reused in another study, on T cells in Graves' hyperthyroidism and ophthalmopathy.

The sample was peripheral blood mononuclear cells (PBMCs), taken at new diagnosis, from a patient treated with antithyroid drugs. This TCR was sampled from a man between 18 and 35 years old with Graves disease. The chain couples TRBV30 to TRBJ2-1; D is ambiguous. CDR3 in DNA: TGTGCCTGGAAATTGTACAATGAGCAGTCCTTC. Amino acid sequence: CAWKLYNEQSF.